The next 10 T cell receptor beta chains were all read from a single sample in a study of blood T cell repertoires in COVID-19. Generated by immunoSEQ multiplex PCR, the TCRdb table keeps only in-frame clones and is missing some. The data show fewer than 500,000 clones, with 80% to 90% seen just once and 1.4% held by the top ten. Sequencing was performed on peripheral blood. The source of these receptors is a woman aged 25 to 39 with active or convalescent COVID-19.

This chain links TRBV5-1 with TRBJ2-2; 8 bases align to TRBD2. The V and J ends lost 0 bases and 2 bases, in that order; junction bases with no gene match: 3. Germline assignment: CDR1 SGHRS and CDR2 YFSETQ. CDR3 length: 16 residues. CDR3 residues: CASSLELAENTGELFF. The DNA for the CDR3 is TGCGCCAGCAGCTTGGAACTAGCGGAAAACACCGGGGAGCTGTTTTTT.

The J gene is TRBJ2-6, the V gene TRBV28; 8 bases fit TRBD1. The CDR3 length is 16 residues. The J segment lost 0 bases and the V segment lost 6 bases, leaving 4 bases of the junction unmatched. Per germline, CDR1 MDHEN and CDR2 SYDVKM. The CDR3 loop reads CASRETGVSGANVLTF. Written as DNA, the CDR3 is TGTGCCAGCAGAGAGACAGGGGTCTCTGGGGCCAACGTCCTGACTTTC. The whole variable domain, filled in from reference TRBV28 and TRBJ2-6, reads DVKVTQSSRYLVKRTGEKVFLECVQDMDHENMFWYRQDPGLGLRLIYFSYDVKMKEKGDIPEGYSVSREKKERFSLILESASTNQTSMYLCASRETGVSGANVLTFGAGSRLTVL.

The chain combines TRBV7-9 with TRBJ2-1; 7 bases fit TRBD2. V shed 5 bases, J shed 6 bases, and the junction held 7 bases outside the gene matches. From germline, CDR1 is SEHNR and CDR2 FQNEAQ (reference sequence). The CDR3 is 14 residues long. CDR3 region: CASSPWGGANEQFF. For the CDR3, the DNA is TGTGCCAGCAGCCCCTGGGGGGGTGCCAATGAGCAGTTCTTC.

The chain has TRBV10-3 and TRBJ2-7; weak D call: TRBD2 (6 bases). Trimming left V 8 bases short and J 5 bases short, with 19 bases between. Germline CDR1 and CDR2: ENHRY and SYGVKD. This CDR3 spans 14 amino acids. CDR3 DNA: TGTGCCATCGCGACCGGGTCCCCGGGGGACGAGCAGTACTTC. Amino acid sequence: CAIATGSPGDEQYF.

The chain recombines TRBV18 with TRBJ2-7; perhaps TRBD1 as D (7 bases). Between the trimmed V and J ends, which lost 2 bases and 6 bases, there was a span of 14 bases. The CDR3 loop spans 14 amino acids. Germline V gene data show CDR1 as KGHSH and CDR2 as LQKENI. In DNA form, the CDR3 reads TGTGCCAGCTCACCAGGGACAGCGGGTGGCGAGCAGTACTTC. It codes for CASSPGTAGGEQYF.

This chain connects TRBV21-1 to TRBJ2-3; the listed D gene, TRBD2, was not tested against the DNA. TRBV21-1 is reported as a pseudogene. The CDR3 loop spans 21 amino acids. The CDR3 DNA reads as TGTGCCAGCAGCAAAGGGCCAGGGCGGGGGGCCCGTACACACAGCACAGATACGCAGTATTTT. Residues: CASSKGPGRGARTHSTDTQYF.

This clone was recorded only once. The chain recombines TRBV4-2 with TRBJ2-7, with 10 nucleotides matching TRBD2. Germline V gene sequence: CDR1 LGHNA, CDR2 YNFKEQ. CDR3 length equals 15 residues. With 0 bases clipped from V and 7 bases from J, the junction kept 6 bases outside the gene matches. This CDR3 is CASSQETSGDREQYF. The CDR3 DNA reads as TGTGCCAGCAGCCAAGAAACTAGCGGGGACCGGGAGCAGTACTTC.

The V gene is TRBV7-9, the J gene TRBJ1-4; no clear D. The CDR3 runs 16 residues. The germline V and J ends were trimmed by 1 base and 3 bases, with 12 bases remaining between them. Germline V CDR1 and CDR2: SEHNR, FQNEAQ (reference sequence). CDR3: CASSLDPGGPNEKLFF. The CDR3 DNA follows: TGTGCCAGCAGCTTAGATCCGGGTGGCCCTAATGAAAAACTGTTTTTT.

DNA for the CDR3: TGCGCCAGCAGCCCCGGACAGTTCAATCAGCCCCAGCATTTT. Translation: CASSPGQFNQPQHF. This rearrangement joins TRBV5-1 to TRBJ1-5; D is perhaps TRBD1 (6 bases). The CDR3 contains 14 residues. V shed 4 bases and J shed 3 bases, with 11 bases lying between them. The germline CDR1 and CDR2 sequences are SGHRS and YFSETQ. Drawing the rest from reference TRBV5-1 and TRBJ1-5, the complete variable domain is KAGVTQTPRYLIKTRGQQVTLSCSPISGHRSVSWYQQTPGQGLQFLFEYFSETQRNKGNFPGRFSGRQFSNSRSEMNVSTLELGDSALYLCASSPGQFNQPQHFGDGTRLSIL.

The rearrangement uses TRBV10-3 and TRBJ2-1; 7 nucleotides line up with TRBD1. With V trimmed by 3 bases and J by 9 bases, 5 bases remained unmatched. Germline V gives CDR1 ENHRY, CDR2 SYGVKD. There are 13 residues in the CDR3. The CDR3 bases are TGTGCCATCAGTGAAGACAGGGCGGCTGAGCAGTTCTTC. It specifies CAISEDRAAEQFF.